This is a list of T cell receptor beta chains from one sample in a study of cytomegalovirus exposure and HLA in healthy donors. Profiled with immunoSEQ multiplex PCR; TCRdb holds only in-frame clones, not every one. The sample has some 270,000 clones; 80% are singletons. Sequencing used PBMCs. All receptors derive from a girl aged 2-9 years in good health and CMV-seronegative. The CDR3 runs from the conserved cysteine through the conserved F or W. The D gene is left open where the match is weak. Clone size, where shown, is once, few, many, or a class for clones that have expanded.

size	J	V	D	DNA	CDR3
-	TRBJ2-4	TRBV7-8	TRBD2	TGTGCCAGCAGCCCCGGACTAGCGGGAGCAGGAAACATTCAGTACTTC	CASSPGLAGAGNIQYF
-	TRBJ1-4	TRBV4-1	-	TGCGCCAGCAGCCAAGATTTAACAGTAGGTGAAAAACTGTTTTTT	CASSQDLTVGEKLFF
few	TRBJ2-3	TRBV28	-	TGTGCCAGCAGTTTAAAAGCGGACCGCACAGATACGCAGTATTTT	CASSLKADRTDTQYF
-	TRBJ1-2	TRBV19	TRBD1	TGTGCCAGTAGTATCGGGCCAGGGGGCGCATACACCTTC	CASSIGPGGAYTF
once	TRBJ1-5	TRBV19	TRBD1	TGTGCCAGTATGTGGACAGGGAGGGATCTGCCCCAGCATTTT	CASMWTGRDLPQHF
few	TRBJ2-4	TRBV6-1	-	TGTGCCAGCAGGGGCCCAGGCAGCATTCAGTACTTC	CASRGPGSIQYF
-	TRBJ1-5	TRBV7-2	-	TGTGCCAGCAGCTTAGCTACGGGGGGCCCTCAGCCCCAGCATTTT	CASSLATGGPQPQHF
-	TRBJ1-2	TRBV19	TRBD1	TGTGCCAGTAGAATCACTGGGACAGCACTCTATGGCTACACCTTC	CASRITGTALYGYTF
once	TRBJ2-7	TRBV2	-	TGTGCCAGCAGTGAAGCGCGCGGAAGCTCCTACGAGCAGTACTTC	CASSEARGSSYEQYF
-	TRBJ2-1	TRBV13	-	TGTGCCAGCAGCTTAGGGGCGGGGAATGAGCAGTTCTTC	CASSLGAGNEQFF
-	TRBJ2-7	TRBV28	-	TGTGCCAGCAGCGCCTACAGGGTTACCGAAGTCTACGAGCAGTACTTC	CASSAYRVTEVYEQYF
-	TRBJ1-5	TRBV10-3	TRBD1	TGTGCCATCAGTCCCGACAGGGTCAATCAGCCCCAGCATTTT	CAISPDRVNQPQHF
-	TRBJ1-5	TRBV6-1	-	TGTGCCAGCAGTCCCGTTGAGGGCAGCAATCAGCCCCAGCATTTT	CASSPVEGSNQPQHF
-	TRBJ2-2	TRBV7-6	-	TGTGCCAGCAGCCGGACTTTCCCCGGGGAGCTGTTTTTT	CASSRTFPGELFF
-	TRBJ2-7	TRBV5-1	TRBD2	TGCGCCAGCAGCTTGCGGAGCGGGGATCCCTACGAGCAGTACTTC	CASSLRSGDPYEQYF